This T cell receptor (beta chain) was recovered during a study of shared clonotypes between healthy human individuals. The assay was immunoSEQ multiplex PCR, and TCRdb's table has in-frame clones only and misses some. The sample contains more than 550,000 clones, 80% to 95% of which appear only once. This CDR3 region has 17 residues. Trimming shortened V by 5 bases and J by 2 bases, and 21 bases separated the two germline ends. The germline gives CDR1 SGHTA, CDR2 FQGTGA. The receptor was isolated from a man aged 18 to 35 in good health. Some clones in this sample may be carry-over from other donors' samples. Sequencing was done on a sample of memory CD8+ T cells from PBMCs. Subset denoted: CD45RO+ cells pooled with CCR7-negative TemRA cells. V is TRBV7-3 and J is TRBJ2-5; possible D gene TRBD1, 5 bases. DNA of the CDR3: TGTGCCAGCAGCCCGTCGGCGACAGAACAACCTCAAGAGACCCAGTACTTC. It yields the protein CASSPSATEQPQETQYF.